This T cell receptor (beta chain) was retrieved from a study of blood T cell repertoires in COVID-19. The overall study: Sites in the United States, Italy and Spain provided acute and convalescent COVID-19 samples. Sources were T cells, B-cell-depleted T cells, or PBMCs; the material itself was cDNA or gDNA.

Followed over time, Seattle patients had been enrolled while infection was active. This CDR3 comprises 15 residues. J lost 5 bases, V lost 4 bases, and 8 bases had no gene match. From germline, CDR1 is LNHDA and CDR2 SQIVND (reference sequence). Clones were read by immunoSEQ multiplex PCR, and TCRdb kept only the in-frame ones, dropping some. The table lists tens of thousands of clones, around nine tenths of them singletons. The sample was peripheral blood. V usage is TRBV19 and J usage is TRBJ2-3; 8 positions agree with TRBD2. The clonotype comes from a man older than 75 with COVID-19, enrolled during active disease. The DNA for the CDR3 is TGTGCCAGTAGTACGGGGGGGGCCTGGGTAGATACGCAGTATTTT. Translated: CASSTGGAWVDTQYF.